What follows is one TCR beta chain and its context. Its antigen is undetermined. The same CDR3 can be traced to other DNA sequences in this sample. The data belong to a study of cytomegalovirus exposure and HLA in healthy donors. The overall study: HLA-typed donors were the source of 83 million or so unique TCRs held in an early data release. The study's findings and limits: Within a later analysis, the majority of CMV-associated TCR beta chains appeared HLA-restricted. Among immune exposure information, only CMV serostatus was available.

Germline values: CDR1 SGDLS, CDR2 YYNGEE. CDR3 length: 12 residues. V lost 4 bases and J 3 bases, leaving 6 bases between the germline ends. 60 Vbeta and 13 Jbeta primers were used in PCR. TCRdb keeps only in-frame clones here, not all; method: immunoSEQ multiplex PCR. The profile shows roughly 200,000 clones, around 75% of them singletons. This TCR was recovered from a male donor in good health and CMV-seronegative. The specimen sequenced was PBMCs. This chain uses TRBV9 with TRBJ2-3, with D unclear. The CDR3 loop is CASSPRTDTQYF. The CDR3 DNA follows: TGTGCCAGCAGCCCCAGAACAGATACGCAGTATTTT.